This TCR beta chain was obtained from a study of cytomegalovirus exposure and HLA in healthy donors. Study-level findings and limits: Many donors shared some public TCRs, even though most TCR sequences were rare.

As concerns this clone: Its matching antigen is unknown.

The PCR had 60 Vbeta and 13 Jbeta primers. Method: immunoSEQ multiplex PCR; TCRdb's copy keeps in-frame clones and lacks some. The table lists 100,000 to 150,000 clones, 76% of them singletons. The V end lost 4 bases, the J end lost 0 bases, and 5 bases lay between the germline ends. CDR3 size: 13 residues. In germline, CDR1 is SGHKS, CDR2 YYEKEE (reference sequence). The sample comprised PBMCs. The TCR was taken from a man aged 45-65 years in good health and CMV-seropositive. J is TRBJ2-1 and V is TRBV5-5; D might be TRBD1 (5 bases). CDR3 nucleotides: TGTGCCAGCAGCGACAGCTCCTACAATGAGCAGTTCTTC. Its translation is CASSDSSYNEQFF.